The 12 T cell receptor beta chains presented below share a single source sample, sequenced in a study of cytomegalovirus exposure and HLA in healthy donors (dated by TCRdb to the late 2010s). The library was built by means of the immunoSEQ multiplex PCR assay. For the multiplex PCR, a mixture combining 60 forward primers for TCR Vbeta segments and 13 reverse primers for TCR Jbeta segments was used. TCRdb mirrors the immuneACCESS table, restricted to in-frame sequences. Some clones are absent from its copies; in checked studies, under half trace to an unresolved V gene, and the reason for the others is unknown. The sample yields about 180,000 clones; 70% to 85% were counted once. The top ten constitute roughly 1.2% of the sample. Sequences were obtained from PBMCs. The receptors stem from a girl aged 2-15 years in good health and CMV-seropositive.

This rearrangement joins TRBV27 to TRBJ2-1; D perhaps matches TRBD2 (5 bases). V was pared by 2 bases and J by 0 bases, with 5 bases between. The germline gives CDR1 MNHEY, CDR2 SMNVEV (reference sequence). The CDR3 runs to 14 residues. The CDR3, as DNA: TGTGCCAGCAGTTTAACTAGCTCCTACAATGAGCAGTTCTTC. As protein: CASSLTSSYNEQFF.

This clone was observed a few times. This rearrangement joins TRBV14 to TRBJ1-6, with TRBD1 matching 12 bases. With 4 bases clipped from V and 10 bases from J, the junction kept 8 bases outside the gene matches. Germline V lookup: CDR1 SGHDN, CDR2 FVKESK. The CDR3 loop spans 16 amino acids. The CDR3 nucleotides are TGTGCCAGCAGCCGCGTCGGGGACAGGGGGCGGTCACCCCTCCACTTT. This gives the protein CASSRVGDRGRSPLHF. Together with reference TRBV14 and TRBJ1-6, the CDR3 gives the full variable domain: EAGVTQFPSHSVIEKGQTVTLRCDPISGHDNLYWYRRVMGKEIKFLLHFVKESKQDESGMPNNRFLAERTGGTYSTLKVQPAELEDSGVYFCASSRVGDRGRSPLHFGNGTRLTVT.

This clone was seen more than once but under ten times. The chain joins TRBV4-2 to TRBJ2-6; 10 bases line up with TRBD1. The CDR3 contains 18 residues. Germline CDR1 LGHNA, CDR2 YNFKEQ. V lost 1 base to trimming and J lost 1 base; unmatched junction nucleotides: 4. Here the CDR3 reads CASSQVRTGGSGANVLTF. The CDR3 DNA is TGTGCCAGCAGCCAAGTTAGGACAGGGGGATCTGGGGCCAACGTCCTGACTTTC.

The chain is built from TRBV2 and TRBJ2-1, with TRBD2 matching over 8 bases. Germline CDR1 reads SNHLY; CDR2 reads FYNNEI. CDR3 length: 16 residues. V shed 3 bases and J 3 bases; nucleotides not matched to a gene: 7. CDR3 nucleotides: TGTGCCAGCAGTGAGGAAAAGCGGGAGAACTACAATGAGCAGTTCTTC. Its translation is CASSEEKRENYNEQFF.

The V call is TRBV14, the J call TRBJ2-3; 7 bases map to TRBD1. CDR1 is SGHDN and CDR2 is FVKESK in the germline V gene. The CDR3 is made up of 14 amino acids. The V gene end was trimmed by 1 base and the J gene end by 3 bases; junction bases not matched to a gene: 1. The DNA of the CDR3 is TGTGCCAGCAGCCAAGGACAGGGAACAGATACGCAGTATTTT. It translates to CASSQGQGTDTQYF.

The V and J genes are TRBV5-1 and TRBJ1-1; 8 nucleotides match TRBD1. With V trimmed by 0 bases and J by 1 base, 2 bases remained unmatched. Germline V CDR1 and CDR2: SGHRS, YFSETQ. This CDR3 comprises 15 residues. CDR3 amino acids: CASSLGGTGNTEAFF. The CDR3 coding sequence is TGCGCCAGCAGCTTGGGCGGGACAGGGAACACTGAAGCTTTCTTT.

The table lists this clone with a count of one. The genes are TRBV15 and TRBJ1-5; weak D call: TRBD1 (6 bases). This CDR3 region has 19 residues. The germline V and J ends were trimmed by 1 base and 0 bases, with 19 bases remaining between them. Germline V gene sequence: CDR1 LNHNV, CDR2 YYDKDF (reference sequence). Here the CDR3 DNA reads TGTGCCACCAGCAGAGGTCACAGGGAGGGTGTCTATAGCAATCAGCCCCAGCATTTT. Its protein is CATSRGHREGVYSNQPQHF.

The gene calls are TRBV13 and TRBJ1-3, with 7 positions matching TRBD1. Germline loops: CDR1 PRHDT, CDR2 FYEKMQ (reference sequence). With 4 bases clipped from V and 5 bases from J, the junction kept 11 bases outside the gene matches. This CDR3 has 16 residues. The CDR3 coding sequence is TGTGCCAGCAGCTCCAGGACGGGACAGACACGAAACACCATATATTTT. Protein sequence: CASSSRTGQTRNTIYF.

This chain joins TRBV11-3 and TRBJ2-3; D is possibly TRBD2 (6 bases). This CDR3 region has 16 residues. Trimming took off 3 bases at V and 4 bases at J, with 17 bases between the two ends. Germline V CDR1 and CDR2: SGHNT, YENEEA. Here the CDR3 DNA reads TGTGCCAGCAGCTTCCTTGGCGGGATGTGGGCAGATACGCAGTATTTT. As protein: CASSFLGGMWADTQYF.

The gene calls are TRBV5-4 and TRBJ1-2; unclear D gene. Deletions cut 3 bases from V and 8 bases from J, with 17 bases between. CDR1 and CDR2 (germline): SGHNT, YYREEE (reference sequence). The CDR3 extends over 14 amino acids. CDR3 DNA sequence: TGTGCCAGCAGCTCGGAGAACCTCAGCAGCGGCTACACCTTC. Protein: CASSSENLSSGYTF.

In this sample, this clone turned up a few times. The V gene is TRBV4-1, the J gene TRBJ1-1; D is undetermined. Trimming pared 4 bases from V and 6 bases from J, leaving 15 bases between. Germline-derived CDR1 and CDR2 are MGHRA and YSYEKL. This CDR3 is built from 14 residues. This CDR3 is CASSPSTTDSEAFF. CDR3 DNA: TGCGCCAGCAGCCCCTCGACCACGGACTCTGAAGCTTTCTTT.

CDR3 protein: CASGTSAYEQYF. In DNA, the CDR3 is TGTGCCAGCGGGACAAGCGCCTACGAGCAGTACTTC. V is TRBV27 and J is TRBJ2-7; tentatively, D is TRBD1 (6 bases). V was cut by 8 bases and J by 2 bases, with 10 bases left in between. This CDR3 has 12 residues. Germline CDR1 reads MNHEY; CDR2 reads SMNVEV (reference sequence).